The source of this T cell receptor (beta chain) is a study of T cell clonotyping in hematopoietic cell transplantation. Repertoires were generated with immunoSEQ multiplex PCR, while TCRdb's copy carries only in-frame clones and drops some. The table has about 9,400 clones, 75% to 80% seen once. The CDR3 is made up of 17 amino acids. Germline loops: CDR1 SGHNT, CDR2 YYREEE (reference sequence). Deletions cut 5 bases from V and 2 bases from J, with 17 bases between. Sequencing was performed on PBMCs, taken 180 days after allogeneic stem cell transplant. This sequence joins TRBV5-4 and TRBJ2-6; possibly TRBD1 for D (6 bases). The clonotype comes from a male patient in his thirties or forties who had an allogeneic stem cell transplant from a related donor, so the T cells may come from the graft donor. Some clones in this sample may be carry-over from other donors' samples. The CDR3 reads CASRRAFPGAGANVLTF. CDR3 nucleotide sequence: TGTGCCAGCAGGCGAGCCTTTCCAGGGGCTGGGGCCAACGTCCTGACTTTC.